This T cell receptor (beta chain) was recorded in a study of CD8 T cells in Susac syndrome. The RNA, about 0.45 to 1 ug, was put through reverse transcription using random hexamers. Amplification of TCR beta CDR3 by immunoSEQ multiplex PCR spanned 54 Vbeta and 13 Jbeta. TCRdb re-analysed the immunoSEQ multiplex PCR reads in MiXCR, keeping a single row per CDR3 protein. The table lists 150,000 to 160,000 distinct CDR3 sequences, roughly 95% of them singletons. This clonotype was detected once. Germline lookup yields CDR1 SQVTM and CDR2 ANQGSEA. V lost 6 bases to trimming and J lost 2 bases; unmatched junction nucleotides: 6. The CDR3 has 14 residues.

The sequence derives from a human donor with Susac syndrome. The material sequenced was CD4+ T cells from PBMCs. J is TRBJ2-2 and V is TRBV29-1, with 7 bases identical to TRBD1. CDR3 protein: CSVAYRGNTGELFF. DNA of the CDR3: TGCAGCGTCGCGTACAGGGGCAACACCGGGGAGCTGTTTTTT.